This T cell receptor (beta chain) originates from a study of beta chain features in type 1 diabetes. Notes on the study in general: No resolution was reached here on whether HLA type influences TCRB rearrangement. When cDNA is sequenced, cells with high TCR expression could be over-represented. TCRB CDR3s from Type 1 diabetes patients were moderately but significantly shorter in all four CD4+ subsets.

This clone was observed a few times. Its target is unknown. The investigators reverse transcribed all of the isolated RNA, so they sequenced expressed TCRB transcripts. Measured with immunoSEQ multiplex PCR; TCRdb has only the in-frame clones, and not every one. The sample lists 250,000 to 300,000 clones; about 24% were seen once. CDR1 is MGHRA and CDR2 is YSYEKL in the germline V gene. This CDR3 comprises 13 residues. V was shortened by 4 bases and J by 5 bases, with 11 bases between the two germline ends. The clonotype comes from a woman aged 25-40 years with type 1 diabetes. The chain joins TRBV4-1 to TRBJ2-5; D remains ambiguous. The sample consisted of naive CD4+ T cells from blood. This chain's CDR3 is CASSLIPVETQYF. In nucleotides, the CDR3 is TGCGCCAGCAGCCTAATCCCGGTCGAGACCCAGTACTTC.